The 20 T cell receptor beta chains in this list originate from one sample, sequenced in a study of blood T cells in healthy people across ages (dated by TCRdb to between 2014 and 2016). Libraries came from 5' RACE. Sequencing took place on an Illumina HiSeq 2500. A second PCR of roughly 6 to 11 cycles was performed with a sample-barcoded 5' primer and a J-beta primer mix. TCRdb trimmed the raw reads at Q25, called clones with MiXCR and kept productive beta chains. A single entry per CDR3 protein holds the most common genes and DNA from its merged rows. The sample table shows more than 650,000 distinct CDR3 sequences, and under 30% are seen once. Roughly 3.1% of the sample goes to the ten largest clones. This sample also belongs to another study, concerning T cells of mothers and their children.

Source material: blood. These receptors were taken from a boy younger than 18 in good health.

The chain has TRBV5-1 and TRBJ1-4; D uncertain. This CDR3 contains 13 residues. The V and J ends lost 0 bases and 8 bases respectively, with 8 bases between them. The germline gives CDR1 SGHRS, CDR2 YFSETQ. The CDR3 DNA is TGCGCCAGCAGCTTGGCCCTCGGCGAAAAACTGTTTTTT. Protein sequence: CASSLALGEKLFF. The full variable domain, in which reference TRBV5-1 and TRBJ1-4 provide the parts outside the CDR3, is KAGVTQTPRYLIKTRGQQVTLSCSPISGHRSVSWYQQTPGQGLQFLFEYFSETQRNKGNFPGRFSGRQFSNSRSEMNVSTLELGDSALYLCASSLALGEKLFFGSGTQLSVL.

The chain carries TRBV12-3 or TRBV12-4 and TRBJ1-4; maybe TRBD1 (5 bases). The CDR3 extends over 15 amino acids. V was pared by 5 bases and J by 8 bases, with 18 bases between. CDR3 residues: CASSPREGPHEKLFF. In DNA, the CDR3 is TGTGCCAGCAGTCCTCGGGAGGGACCTCACGAAAAACTGTTTTTT.

The gene calls are TRBV5-1 and TRBJ2-1; TRBD1 agrees at 10 bases. The trim removed 4 bases at V and 0 bases at J, leaving 10 bases unmatched. The CDR3 loop spans 18 amino acids. Per germline, CDR1 SGHRS and CDR2 YFSETQ. The CDR3 is CASSGDRGNLYSYNEQFF. The CDR3 coding sequence is TGCGCCAGCAGCGGGGACAGGGGAAACCTTTACTCCTACAATGAGCAGTTCTTC. Full variable domain (outside the CDR3, taken from reference TRBV5-1 and TRBJ2-1): KAGVTQTPRYLIKTRGQQVTLSCSPISGHRSVSWYQQTPGQGLQFLFEYFSETQRNKGNFPGRFSGRQFSNSRSEMNVSTLELGDSALYLCASSGDRGNLYSYNEQFFGPGTRLTVL.

This sequence joins TRBV25-1 and TRBJ2-3, with D unclear. The germline V gene encodes CDR1 MGHDK and CDR2 SYGVNS. Trimming left V 3 bases short and J 8 bases short, with 12 bases between. The CDR3 runs 13 residues. The CDR3 DNA follows: TGTGCCAGCAGTGAGGACGGCCGTGGTACGCAGTATTTT. Protein product: CASSEDGRGTQYF.

The chain has TRBV30 and TRBJ2-1; perhaps TRBD1 as D (5 bases). This CDR3 is built from 12 residues. V lost 4 bases, J lost 8 bases, and 12 bases lay in between. Germline loops: CDR1 GTSNPN, CDR2 SVGIG (reference sequence). This CDR3 reads CAWTGRVDEQFF. CDR3 bases: TGTGCCTGGACCGGCAGGGTGGATGAGCAGTTCTTC.

The chain combines TRBV29-1 with TRBJ1-2, with D perhaps TRBD1 (6 bases). This CDR3 is 15 amino acids long. The germline CDR1 and CDR2 sequences are SQVTM and ANQGSEA. V lost 4 bases to trimming and J lost 6 bases, with 21 bases between them. Written as DNA, the CDR3 is TGCAGCGTTGGGCCCTCGGCAGGGGTCGACCATGGCTACACCTTC. Amino acid sequence: CSVGPSAGVDHGYTF.

This clonotype was found a few times. CDR3 in DNA: TGTGCCAGCAGCTTAGCCTTTCCTCGGGGCAAAAACATTCAGTACTTC. Residues: CASSLAFPRGKNIQYF. The rearrangement uses TRBV13 and TRBJ2-4, with D possibly TRBD2 on 5 matching bases. The CDR3 spans 16 residues. Germline loops: CDR1 PRHDT, CDR2 FYEKMQ (reference sequence). Trimming removed 1 base at V and 3 bases at J, with 13 bases between.

This clonotype showed up just a few times. The gene calls are TRBV6-1 and TRBJ1-2; possible D gene TRBD1, 6 bases. V was shortened by 3 bases and J by 0 bases, with 8 bases between the two germline ends. This CDR3 is built from 14 residues. Germline V gives CDR1 MNHNS, CDR2 SASEGT. The CDR3 DNA reads as TGTGCCAGCAGTGAGACAGGAGCTAACTATGGCTACACCTTC. Protein: CASSETGANYGYTF.

The chain couples TRBV28 to TRBJ2-1; 8 bases line up with TRBD1. The J call is uncertain, as TRBJ2-5 better fits the DNA end. Germline values: CDR1 MDHEN, CDR2 SYDVKM. This CDR3 region has 16 residues. CDR3 nucleotides: TGTGCCAGCACTCTCACTCTCGGACAGGGTTTAGAGACCCAGTACTTC. Its protein product is CASTLTLGQGLETQYF.

This clonotype was detected only a few times. This chain links TRBV29-1 with TRBJ2-5; either TRBD1 or TRBD2 may fit D (5 bases each). Germline loops: CDR1 SQVTM, CDR2 ANQGSEA. This CDR3 comprises 12 residues. Trimming removed 4 bases at V and 4 bases at J, with 10 bases between. The CDR3 reads CSVGDPRETQYF. CDR3 in DNA: TGCAGCGTTGGGGACCCGAGAGAGACCCAGTACTTC.

This clonotype has ten or more counts. This chain links TRBV11-2 with TRBJ2-5; TRBD1 matches 7 bases. Germline CDR1 SGHAT, CDR2 FQNNGV. The ends lost 5 bases at V and 3 bases at J; junction bases unmatched: 3. The CDR3 length is 13 residues. CDR3 nucleotides: TGTGCCAGCAGCCAAGACAGGGAAGAGACCCAGTACTTC. It yields the protein CASSQDREETQYF.

The chain uses TRBV9 and TRBJ2-5; perhaps TRBD1 as D (6 bases). TRBJ2-7 explains the end of the DNA better; the J call may be wrong. This CDR3 region has 14 residues. From germline, CDR1 is SGDLS and CDR2 YYNGEE. The CDR3 here is CASSADRPPYEQYF. CDR3 nucleotide sequence: TGTGCCAGCAGCGCAGACAGGCCCCCCTACGAGCAGTACTTC.

The rearrangement joins TRBV6-4 to TRBJ2-5, with unresolved D. The end of the DNA is better explained by TRBJ2-7, so the J call may be wrong. The germline V gene has CDR1 MRHNA and CDR2 SNTAGT. The CDR3 has 13 residues. This CDR3 reads CASSGTQTYEQYF. The CDR3 DNA reads TGTGCCAGCAGTGGTACCCAGACCTACGAGCAGTACTTC.

This clonotype has just a few counts. J is TRBJ2-5 and V is TRBV5-1, with 7 bases matching TRBD2. The CDR3 consists of 14 residues. The V gene's germline CDR1 is SGHRS and CDR2 YFSETQ. V trimming: 7 bases; J trimming: 1 base; junction bases outside the gene matches: 7. The CDR3 sequence: CASGAGEIQETQYF. The CDR3 DNA reads as TGCGCCAGCGGGGCGGGGGAGATCCAAGAGACCCAGTACTTC.

The V call is TRBV7-2, the J call TRBJ2-5; D could derive from TRBD1 or TRBD2 (5 bases each). Germline-derived CDR1 and CDR2 are SGHTA and FQGNSA. The CDR3 runs 16 residues. V was trimmed by 2 bases and J by 4 bases, leaving 17 bases between them. CDR3 coding DNA: TGTGCCAGCAGCTTAAGTTCCAGGCCCGGGGCAGAGACCCAGTACTTC. This codes for CASSLSSRPGAETQYF.

This clonotype was picked up many times. The germline gene is not matched at one end of the junction; a read error may be the cause. This chain connects TRBV18 to TRBJ1-1; a weak D match, TRBD1 (5 bases). CDR3 length: 13 residues. Germline CDR1 KGHSH, CDR2 LQKENI. The CDR3 spells CASSPGEDTGAFF. As DNA, the CDR3 is TGTGCCAGCTCACCGGGAGAGGACACTGGAGCTTTCTTT.

The chain combines TRBV6-6 with TRBJ1-5; D possibly corresponds to TRBD1 (6 bases). Trimming pared 7 bases from V and 2 bases from J, leaving 9 bases between. CDR3 length: 13 amino acids. The germline gives CDR1 MNHNY, CDR2 SVGAGI (reference sequence). CDR3 protein: CASTGGRNQPQHF. CDR3 bases: TGTGCCAGCACGGGGGGGCGCAATCAGCCCCAGCATTTT.

This sequence joins TRBV5-1 and TRBJ2-2, with 8 bases that match TRBD1. This CDR3 is 13 amino acids long. Germline lookup yields CDR1 SGHRS and CDR2 YFSETQ. V was clipped by 5 bases and J by 6 bases; unmatched bases: 3. The CDR3: CASRDRAAGELFF. CDR3 nucleotide sequence: TGCGCCAGCAGGGACAGGGCCGCCGGGGAGCTGTTTTTT.

J is TRBJ1-2 and V is TRBV11-2; weak D call: TRBD1 (5 bases). V was cut by 0 bases and J by 0 bases, with 11 bases left in between. CDR3 length: 16 amino acids. Germline V CDR1 and CDR2: SGHAT, FQNNGV. CDR3 nucleotides: TGTGCCAGCAGCTTAGAATTGGGGCCGACTAACTATGGCTACACCTTC. This translates into CASSLELGPTNYGYTF.

J is TRBJ2-2 and V is TRBV5-1; no definite D call. Germline V gene lookup returns CDR1 SGHRS and CDR2 YFSETQ. The CDR3 spans 12 residues. Trimming removed 6 bases from V and 4 bases from J, with 7 bases in between. The CDR3 sequence is CASKKLTGELFF. Written as DNA, the CDR3 is TGCGCCAGCAAGAAGCTCACCGGGGAGCTGTTTTTT. Combining the CDR3 with reference TRBV5-1 and TRBJ2-2 gives the whole variable domain KAGVTQTPRYLIKTRGQQVTLSCSPISGHRSVSWYQQTPGQGLQFLFEYFSETQRNKGNFPGRFSGRQFSNSRSEMNVSTLELGDSALYLCASKKLTGELFFGEGSRLTVL.